This paragraph reports one T cell receptor (beta chain). Its antigen is currently unknown. With 3 bases clipped from V and 4 bases from J, the junction kept 9 bases outside the gene matches. CDR1 SGHRS and CDR2 YFSETQ come from the germline V gene. The CDR3 runs 15 residues. This sample was taken from a study of T cell responses to AZD1222 COVID-19 vaccine. Broader study findings: Baseline serostatus was positive in only six AZD1222 recipients. Donor demographics were predominantly white British with a female majority; clonal diversity may be underestimated.

Using immunoSEQ multiplex PCR, the repertoire was profiled, and TCRdb retains in-frame clones only, with some absent. Of some 170,000 clones listed, around 90% are singletons. This chain joins TRBV5-1 and TRBJ1-1; 7 positions match TRBD1. This receptor was identified in an adult who received the MenACWY meningococcal vaccine as a control. The sample consisted of peripheral blood, taken 28 days after the second dose of the MenACWY control vaccine. The CDR3 DNA reads TGCGCCAGCAGCTCAGGGACAGTGGCTAGCACTGAAGCTTTCTTT. It specifies CASSSGTVASTEAFF.